Each of the 26 T cell receptor beta chains below was sequenced from the same sample in a study of blood T cell repertoires in COVID-19. TCRdb's copy holds only in-frame clones and misses some; the assay was immunoSEQ multiplex PCR. This table has 140,000 to 150,000 clones, about 90% appearing once. Material for sequencing was peripheral blood. Receptor source: a human donor in a cohort sampled during active COVID-19.

The chain employs TRBV7-2 and TRBJ2-2, with 7 bases lining up with TRBD2. The CDR3 totals 16 residues. Germline V gene sequence: CDR1 SGHTA, CDR2 FQGNSA. With 7 bases clipped from V and 7 bases from J, the junction kept 15 bases outside the gene matches. The CDR3 coding sequence is TGTGCCAGCATCCCTCAACCGGGACTACGGGGCGGGGAGCTGTTTTTT. This sequence encodes CASIPQPGLRGGELFF. Together with reference TRBV7-2 and TRBJ2-2, the CDR3 gives the full variable domain: GAGVSQSPSNKVTEKGKDVELRCDPISGHTALYWYRQSLGQGLEFLIYFQGNSAPDKSGLPSDRFSAERTGGSVSTLTIQRTQQEDSAVYLCASIPQPGLRGGELFFGEGSRLTVL.

This chain uses TRBV4-1 with TRBJ2-3; D is undetermined. The CDR3 is made up of 14 amino acids. CDR1 and CDR2 (germline): MGHRA, YSYEKL. V was shortened by 4 bases and J by 0 bases, with 8 bases between the two germline ends. The CDR3: CASSPTTSTDTQYF. The CDR3 DNA sequence: TGCGCCAGCAGCCCGACGACTAGCACAGATACGCAGTATTTT.

This chain links TRBV29-1 with TRBJ1-1; D not resolved. CDR3 size: 13 residues. The germline V and J ends were trimmed by 2 bases and 0 bases, with 7 bases remaining between them. CDR1 and CDR2 from the germline V gene are SQVTM and ANQGSEA. The CDR3 loop is CSVENSMNTEAFF. For the CDR3, the DNA is TGCAGCGTTGAAAACAGCATGAACACTGAAGCTTTCTTT.

V is TRBV5-1 and J is TRBJ2-1, with D hard to call. Germline V gene sequence: CDR1 SGHRS, CDR2 YFSETQ. The length of the CDR3 is 14 residues. V lost 6 bases, J lost 5 bases, and 15 bases lay in between. CDR3 sequence: CASNRLNADNEQFF. CDR3 sequence (DNA): TGCGCCAGCAACCGGTTAAACGCCGACAATGAGCAGTTCTTC.

The chain links TRBV7-2 to TRBJ1-5, with no clear D. With 5 bases removed from V and 0 bases from J, the gap between germline ends came to 11 bases. Germline V lookup: CDR1 SGHTA, CDR2 FQGNSA. The CDR3 spans 15 residues. The CDR3 nucleotides read TGTGCCAGCAGCGCCGACTATTATAGCAATCAGCCCCAGCATTTT. Amino acids: CASSADYYSNQPQHF.

V is TRBV18 and J is TRBJ2-7; no reliable D call. Germline CDR1 is KGHSH and CDR2 is LQKENI. This CDR3 has 13 residues. Trimming pared 1 base from V and 4 bases from J, leaving 8 bases between. The CDR3 region has the DNA TGTGCCAGCTCACCACTACGAGATTACGAGCAGTACTTC. Protein: CASSPLRDYEQYF.

The chain recombines TRBV7-3 with TRBJ2-3; TRBD1 agrees at 9 bases. V was pared by 2 bases and J by 4 bases, with 1 base of the junction left unmatched. The CDR3 extends over 14 amino acids. The germline V gene encodes CDR1 SGHTA and CDR2 FQGTGA. CDR3 loop: CASSLGTGPDTQYF. The CDR3 DNA is TGTGCCAGCAGCTTAGGGACAGGGCCAGATACGCAGTATTTT.

The chain has TRBV27 and TRBJ2-5; 10 nucleotides line up with TRBD1. CDR1 is MNHEY and CDR2 is SMNVEV in the germline V gene (reference sequence). The V segment lost 1 base and the J segment 4 bases; nucleotides outside the gene matches: 6. There are 16 residues in the CDR3. The CDR3 coding sequence is TGTGCCAGCAGTTTATTGTGGACAGGGGGAGGAGAGACCCAGTACTTC. This translates into CASSLLWTGGGETQYF.

The V gene is TRBV20-1, the J gene TRBJ1-1; 12 nucleotides match TRBD1. After removal of 5 bases from V and 11 bases from J, the junction contained 3 bases not matched to a gene. This CDR3 region has 11 residues. Germline CDR1 DFQATT, CDR2 SNEGSKA (reference sequence). The CDR3 reads CSAGDRGPAFF. The DNA for the CDR3 is TGCAGTGCTGGGGACAGGGGGCCCGCTTTCTTT.

This clone was seen just once. This chain joins TRBV19 and TRBJ2-2; 9 bases fit TRBD1. V shed 3 bases and J 3 bases; nucleotides not matched to a gene: 8. The CDR3 runs to 17 residues. Per the germline V gene, CDR1 is LNHDA and CDR2 is SQIVND (reference sequence). CDR3 protein: CASSIYEGQGYTGELFF. The CDR3 region has the DNA TGTGCCAGTAGTATTTACGAGGGACAGGGTTACACCGGGGAGCTGTTTTTT.

CDR3 residues: CAISERETNTGELFF. The CDR3 DNA sequence: TGTGCCATCAGTGAGCGGGAGACGAACACCGGGGAGCTGTTTTTT. The chain is built from TRBV10-3 and TRBJ2-2; weak D call: TRBD2 (6 bases). The germline V gene encodes CDR1 ENHRY and CDR2 SYGVKD. Trimming shortened V by 2 bases and J by 0 bases, and 7 bases separated the two germline ends. The CDR3 runs 15 residues.

J is TRBJ2-3 and V is TRBV4-3, with 11 bases matching TRBD2. Germline V gene sequence: CDR1 LGHNA, CDR2 YSLEER. Trimming cost V 2 bases and J 3 bases; bases outside gene matches: 4. CDR3 size: 16 residues. In nucleotides, the CDR3 is TGCGCCAGCAGCCAACGGTTAGCGGGGGGGACAGATACGCAGTATTTT. Its translation is CASSQRLAGGTDTQYF.

This chain uses TRBV30 with TRBJ1-6; TRBD1 aligns across 7 bases. The CDR3 length is 17 residues. Germline values: CDR1 GTSNPN, CDR2 SVGIG (reference sequence). J was trimmed by 1 base and V by 3 bases; bases with no gene match: 9. CDR3 DNA: TGTGCCTGGAGACCCACTACAGGGGAATCCTATAATTCACCCCTCCACTTT. Translated, it gives CAWRPTTGESYNSPLHF.

This rearrangement joins TRBV7-8 to TRBJ2-1; 8 bases are a match to TRBD2. J lost 6 bases, V lost 5 bases, and 18 bases had no gene match. The CDR3 is 18 amino acids. Germline CDR1 SGHVS, CDR2 FQNEAQ. The CDR3 bases are TGTGCCAGCAGCAACCTCCCCCGGGCCAGCGGGAGCCCCAATGAGCAGTTCTTC. Translated, it gives CASSNLPRASGSPNEQFF.

As to this clone: Additional DNA sequences in this sample encode the identical CDR3. The chain links TRBV4-3 to TRBJ2-5, with D unclear. V shed 0 bases and J shed 3 bases, with 8 bases lying between them. Per the germline V gene, CDR1 is LGHNA and CDR2 is YSLEER. CDR3 length equals 14 residues. The CDR3 bases are TGCGCCAGCAGCCAAGATACCGGTAAAGAGACCCAGTACTTC. It translates to CASSQDTGKETQYF.

This clone was recorded many times. This rearrangement joins TRBV4-1 to TRBJ1-2, with 7 bases that match TRBD1. J gave up 0 bases and V 1 base, and 5 bases lay outside the gene matches. The CDR3 runs to 16 residues. Germline CDR1 reads MGHRA; CDR2 reads YSYEKL. CDR3 protein: CASSQVLGQTNYGYTF. CDR3 sequence (DNA): TGCGCCAGCAGCCAAGTTCTGGGACAGACTAACTATGGCTACACCTTC.

This chain joins TRBV6-2 or TRBV6-3 and TRBJ1-5; no definite D call. Looked up from germline, CDR1 is MNHEY and CDR2 is SVGEGT. CDR3 length equals 14 residues. V lost 1 base to trimming and J lost 0 bases, with 4 bases between them. CDR3 coding DNA: TGTGCCAGCAGTTACTTCTATAGCAATCAGCCCCAGCATTTT. It is translated as CASSYFYSNQPQHF.

The chain has TRBV11-3 and TRBJ1-3; D gene ambiguous. Trimming removed 5 bases from V and 0 bases from J, with 14 bases in between. The length of the CDR3 is 16 residues. Germline CDR1 reads SGHNT; CDR2 reads YENEEA. Written as DNA, the CDR3 is TGTGCCAGCAGCCCCGGGAAGAGGACCTCTGGAAACACCATATATTTT. Translation gives CASSPGKRTSGNTIYF.

This clone was seen a single time. V is TRBV7-2 and J is TRBJ2-5; 7 nucleotides align to TRBD2. The CDR3 is 16 amino acids. J gave up 3 bases and V 0 bases, and 7 bases lay outside the gene matches. Germline values: CDR1 SGHTA, CDR2 FQGNSA. The CDR3: CASSLAGGGRKETQYF. The CDR3 DNA reads as TGTGCCAGCAGCTTAGCTGGGGGGGGTCGAAAAGAGACCCAGTACTTC.

This rearrangement joins TRBV10-3 to TRBJ1-3; D perhaps matches TRBD1 (6 bases). Germline V lookup: CDR1 ENHRY, CDR2 SYGVKD. The V and J ends lost 3 bases and 2 bases respectively, with 14 bases between them. The CDR3 length is 16 residues. The CDR3 sequence is CAISDLTGKPGNTIYF. Here the CDR3 DNA reads TGTGCCATCAGTGACCTCACAGGGAAGCCTGGAAACACCATATATTTT.

This chain joins TRBV7-2 and TRBJ1-5; no reliable D call. V dropped 3 bases and J dropped 2 bases, with 11 bases sitting between them. The CDR3 loop spans 15 amino acids. Germline V gene sequence: CDR1 SGHTA, CDR2 FQGNSA. CDR3 protein: CASSFDGRGNQPQHF. CDR3 DNA sequence: TGTGCCAGCAGCTTTGACGGCCGGGGCAATCAGCCCCAGCATTTT. The full variable domain, in which reference TRBV7-2 and TRBJ1-5 provide the parts outside the CDR3, is GAGVSQSPSNKVTEKGKDVELRCDPISGHTALYWYRQSLGQGLEFLIYFQGNSAPDKSGLPSDRFSAERTGGSVSTLTIQRTQQEDSAVYLCASSFDGRGNQPQHFGDGTRLSIL.

The chain uses TRBV4-3 and TRBJ2-4, with a possible D match to TRBD1 (8 bases). The V and J ends lost 1 base and 8 bases respectively, with 12 bases between them. The germline gives CDR1 LGHNA, CDR2 YSLEER. The CDR3 is made up of 14 amino acids. CDR3 in DNA: TGCGCCAGCAGCCAAGGACAGGGGAGGGACATTCAGTACTTC. As protein: CASSQGQGRDIQYF.

The CDR3 reads CASSEAGTGGTEAFF. CDR3 DNA: TGTGCCAGCAGCGAAGCCGGGACAGGGGGCACTGAAGCTTTCTTT. The J gene is TRBJ1-1, the V gene TRBV12-1; the DNA was not used to check the table's D call, TRBD1. TRBV12-1 is noted as a pseudogene. This CDR3 is 15 amino acids long.

This clone was picked up one time. The chain is built from TRBV15 and TRBJ2-3; TRBD2 matches 11 bases. Trimming at V came to 5 bases and at J to 1 base, leaving 2 bases not matched to a gene. Germline V gene data show CDR1 as LNHNV and CDR2 as YYDKDF (reference sequence). CDR3 length equals 15 residues. The CDR3 DNA reads as TGTGCCACCAGCGAGACTAGCGGGGGCACAGATACGCAGTATTTT. It codes for CATSETSGGTDTQYF.

This chain connects TRBV7-2 to TRBJ1-2; 9 bases fit TRBD1. The length of the CDR3 is 15 residues. The J segment lost 6 bases and the V segment lost 5 bases, leaving 10 bases of the junction unmatched. Per the germline V gene, CDR1 is SGHTA and CDR2 is FQGNSA. CDR3 coding DNA: TGTGCCAGCAGCCTCCAGACAGGGGGGGTGGATGGCTACACCTTC. It yields the protein CASSLQTGGVDGYTF. The full variable domain, its missing parts supplied by reference TRBV7-2 and TRBJ1-2, is GAGVSQSPSNKVTEKGKDVELRCDPISGHTALYWYRQSLGQGLEFLIYFQGNSAPDKSGLPSDRFSAERTGGSVSTLTIQRTQQEDSAVYLCASSLQTGGVDGYTFGSGTRLTVV.

The rearrangement uses TRBV7-3 and TRBJ2-1; perhaps TRBD2 as D (6 bases). There are 15 residues in the CDR3. CDR1 SGHTA and CDR2 FQGTGA come from the germline V gene. Trimming stripped 3 bases from V and 7 bases from J, with 16 bases between. In DNA, the CDR3 is TGTGCCAGCAGCTTGGAGCGGGCCTTTGTAAATGAGCAGTTCTTC. Its translation: CASSLERAFVNEQFF.